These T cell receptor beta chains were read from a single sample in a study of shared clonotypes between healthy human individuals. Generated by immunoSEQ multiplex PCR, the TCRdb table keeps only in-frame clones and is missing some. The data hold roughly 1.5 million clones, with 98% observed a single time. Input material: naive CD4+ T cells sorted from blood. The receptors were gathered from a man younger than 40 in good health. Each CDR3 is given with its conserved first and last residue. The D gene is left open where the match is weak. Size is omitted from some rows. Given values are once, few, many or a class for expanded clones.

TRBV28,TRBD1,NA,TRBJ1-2,CASSLSAGGLRGYTF,TGTGCCAGCAGTTTATCGGCAGGGGGCTTAAGGGGCTACACCTTC
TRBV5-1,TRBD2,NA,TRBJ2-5,CASSGGLADKETQYF,TGCGCCAGCAGCGGGGGACTAGCGGATAAAGAGACCCAGTACTTC
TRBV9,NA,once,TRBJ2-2,CASSVSSLNTGELFF,TGTGCCAGCAGCGTTAGCAGCTTGAACACCGGGGAGCTGTTTTTT
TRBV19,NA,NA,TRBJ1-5,CASSNRQTYQPQHF,TGTGCCAGTAGTAACCGACAGACTTATCAGCCCCAGCATTTT
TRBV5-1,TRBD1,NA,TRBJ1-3,CASSFEQGHSGNTIYF,TGCGCCAGCAGCTTTGAACAGGGGCACTCTGGAAACACCATATATTTT
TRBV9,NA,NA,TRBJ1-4,CASSVSPSGRPNEKLFF,TGTGCCAGCAGCGTCTCCCCGTCGGGACGGCCGAATGAAAAACTGTTTTTT
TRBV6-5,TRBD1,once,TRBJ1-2,CASSHRGTNYGYTF,TGTGCCAGCAGCCACAGGGGTACTAACTATGGCTACACCTTC
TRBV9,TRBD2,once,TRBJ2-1,CASSKTLGRSGYNEQFF,TGTGCCAGCAGCAAAACGCTCGGGAGGTCGGGCTACAATGAGCAGTTCTTC
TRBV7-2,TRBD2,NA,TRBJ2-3,CASSLGLAGGSDTQYF,TGTGCCAGCAGCTTAGGACTAGCGGGAGGGTCAGATACGCAGTATTTT
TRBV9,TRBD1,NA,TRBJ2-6,CASSKGTGVGGANVLTF,TGTGCCAGCAGTAAAGGGACAGGGGTCGGCGGGGCCAACGTCCTGACTTTC
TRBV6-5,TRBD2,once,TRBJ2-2,CASSYSPSGNTGELFF,TGTGCCAGCAGTTACTCACCTAGCGGGAACACCGGGGAGCTGTTTTTT
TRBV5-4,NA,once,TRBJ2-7,CASSHGPLREQYF,TGTGCCAGCAGCCATGGGCCTCTTCGGGAGCAGTACTTC
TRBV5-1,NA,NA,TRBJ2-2,CASSSTMVAGELFF,TGCGCCAGCAGCTCGACGATGGTAGCCGGGGAGCTGTTTTTT
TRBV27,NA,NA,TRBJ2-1,CASSWRVYNEQFF,TGTGCCAGCAGTTGGAGGGTCTACAATGAGCAGTTCTTC
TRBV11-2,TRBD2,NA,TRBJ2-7,CASSFAGGVYEQYF,TGTGCCAGCAGCTTCGCGGGGGGGGTCTACGAGCAGTACTTC
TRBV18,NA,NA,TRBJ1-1,CASSTDRTNTEAFF,TGTGCCAGCTCGACTGACAGGACTAACACTGAAGCTTTCTTT
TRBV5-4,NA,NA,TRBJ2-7,CASSLVGSSYEQYF,TGTGCCAGCAGCTTGGTGGGGAGCTCCTACGAGCAGTACTTC
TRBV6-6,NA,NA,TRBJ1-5,CASRSHDRRNQPQHF,TGTGCCAGCAGGTCTCACGACAGGAGAAATCAGCCCCAGCATTTT
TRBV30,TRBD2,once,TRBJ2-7,CAWSVPGGRPISYEQYF,TGTGCCTGGAGTGTACCGGGCGGGAGACCAATCTCCTACGAGCAGTACTTC
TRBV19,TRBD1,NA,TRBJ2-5,CASSKGQAGETQYF,TGTGCCAGTAGTAAGGGACAGGCGGGAGAGACCCAGTACTTC
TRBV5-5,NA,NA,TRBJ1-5,CASSWDGRVQPQHF,TGTGCCAGCAGCTGGGACGGACGGGTACAGCCCCAGCATTTT
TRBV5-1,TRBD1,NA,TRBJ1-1,CASSLEDRAIAEAFF,TGCGCCAGCAGCTTGGAGGACAGGGCCATAGCTGAAGCTTTCTTT
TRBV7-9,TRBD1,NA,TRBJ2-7,CASSASDRVSYEQYF,TGTGCCAGCAGCGCATCGGACAGGGTCTCCTACGAGCAGTACTTC
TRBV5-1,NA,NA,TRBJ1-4,CASSTTILGPNEKLFF,TGCGCCAGCAGCACCACGATACTCGGCCCTAATGAAAAACTGTTTTTT
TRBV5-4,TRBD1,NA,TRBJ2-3,CASSSGQGAQYF,TGTGCCAGCAGCTCTGGACAGGGGGCGCAGTATTTT
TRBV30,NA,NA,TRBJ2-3,CAWKDGLKAPDTQYF,TGTGCCTGGAAGGACGGACTAAAGGCACCAGATACGCAGTATTTT
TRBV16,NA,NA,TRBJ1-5,CASSHGIKQNDQPQHF,TGTGCCAGCAGCCATGGTATAAAACAGAACGATCAGCCCCAGCATTTT
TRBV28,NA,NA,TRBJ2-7,CASPGRGGEQYF,TGTGCCAGCCCCGGACGGGGTGGGGAGCAGTACTTC
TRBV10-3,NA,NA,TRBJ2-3,CAISESGVPNTDTQYF,TGTGCCATCAGTGAGTCCGGTGTCCCTAACACAGATACGCAGTATTTT
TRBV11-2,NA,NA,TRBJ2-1,CASSLGPPGQKYNEQFF,TGTGCCAGCAGCTTAGGCCCCCCGGGACAAAAATACAATGAGCAGTTCTTC
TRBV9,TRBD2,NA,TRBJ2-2,CASSALLAGGVGELFF,TGTGCCAGCAGCGCCCTACTAGCGGGAGGGGTCGGGGAGCTGTTTTTT
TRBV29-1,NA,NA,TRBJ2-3,CSVDKALLGPDTQYF,TGCAGCGTTGATAAGGCCCTACTTGGCCCAGATACGCAGTATTTT
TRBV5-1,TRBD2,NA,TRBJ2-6,CASSLWGLAPVSGANVLTF,TGCGCCAGCAGCTTGTGGGGACTAGCCCCTGTGTCTGGGGCCAACGTCCTGACTTTC
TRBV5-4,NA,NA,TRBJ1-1,CASSSGWLSNTEAFF,TGTGCCAGCAGCTCCGGATGGCTTTCGAACACTGAAGCTTTCTTT
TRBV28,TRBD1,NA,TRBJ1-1,CASSLTGTAAFF,TGTGCCAGCAGTTTAACAGGGACAGCCGCTTTCTTT
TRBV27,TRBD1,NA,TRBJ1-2,CASGTGGQHNYGYTF,TGTGCCAGTGGGACAGGAGGGCAACATAACTATGGCTACACCTTC
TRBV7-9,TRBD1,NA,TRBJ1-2,CASSLWGQGDYGYTF,TGTGCCAGCAGCCTTTGGGGACAGGGAGACTATGGCTACACCTTC
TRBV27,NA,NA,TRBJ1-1,CATRAPEAFF,TGTGCCACCAGAGCCCCGGAAGCTTTCTTT
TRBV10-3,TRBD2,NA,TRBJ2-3,CAISATSGSIISTDTQYF,TGTGCCATCAGTGCGACTAGCGGGAGTATCATTAGCACAGATACGCAGTATTTT
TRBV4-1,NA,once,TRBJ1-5,CASSQEGGYQPQHF,TGCGCCAGCAGCCAAGAAGGGGGTTATCAGCCCCAGCATTTT
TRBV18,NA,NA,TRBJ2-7,CASSTGVGNVYEQYF,TGTGCCAGCTCAACCGGGGTGGGGAATGTATACGAGCAGTACTTC
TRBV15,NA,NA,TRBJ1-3,CATSRNRVAAGGNTIYF,TGTGCCACCAGCAGAAATCGGGTGGCTGCTGGTGGAAACACCATATATTTT
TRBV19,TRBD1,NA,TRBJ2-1,CASSRQGWNNEQFF,TGTGCCAGTAGCCGACAGGGGTGGAACAATGAGCAGTTCTTC